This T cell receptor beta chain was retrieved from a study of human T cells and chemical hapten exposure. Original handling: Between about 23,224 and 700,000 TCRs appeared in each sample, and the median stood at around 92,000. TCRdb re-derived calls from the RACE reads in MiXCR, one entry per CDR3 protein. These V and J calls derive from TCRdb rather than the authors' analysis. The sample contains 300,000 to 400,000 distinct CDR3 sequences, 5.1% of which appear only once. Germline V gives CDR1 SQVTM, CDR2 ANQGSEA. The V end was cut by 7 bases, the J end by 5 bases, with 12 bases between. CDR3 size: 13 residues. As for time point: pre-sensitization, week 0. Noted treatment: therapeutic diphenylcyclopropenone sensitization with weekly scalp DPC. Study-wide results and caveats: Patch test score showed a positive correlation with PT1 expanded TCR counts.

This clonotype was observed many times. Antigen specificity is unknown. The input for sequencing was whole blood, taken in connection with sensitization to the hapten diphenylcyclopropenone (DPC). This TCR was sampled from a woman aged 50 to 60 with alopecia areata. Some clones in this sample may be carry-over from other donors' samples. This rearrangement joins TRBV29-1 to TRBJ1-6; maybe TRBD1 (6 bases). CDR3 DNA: TGCAGCGCCACGCAGGGGAATAATTCACCCCTCCACTTT. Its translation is CSATQGNNSPLHF.